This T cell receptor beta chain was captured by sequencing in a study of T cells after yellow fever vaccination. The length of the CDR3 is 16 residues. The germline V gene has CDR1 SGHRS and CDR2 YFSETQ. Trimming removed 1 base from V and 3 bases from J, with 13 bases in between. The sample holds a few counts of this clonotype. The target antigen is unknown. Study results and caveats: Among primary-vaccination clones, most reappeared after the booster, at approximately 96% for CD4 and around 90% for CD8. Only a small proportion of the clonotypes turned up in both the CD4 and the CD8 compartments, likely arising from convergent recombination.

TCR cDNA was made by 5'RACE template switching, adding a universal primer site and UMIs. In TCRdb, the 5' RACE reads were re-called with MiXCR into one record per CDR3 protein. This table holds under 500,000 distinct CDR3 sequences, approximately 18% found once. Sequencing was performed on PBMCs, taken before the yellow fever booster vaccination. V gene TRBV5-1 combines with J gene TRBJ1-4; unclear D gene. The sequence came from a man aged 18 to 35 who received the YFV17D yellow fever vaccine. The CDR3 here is CASSLYGQASNEKLFF. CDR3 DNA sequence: TGCGCCAGCAGCTTGTACGGCCAGGCGTCTAATGAAAAACTGTTTTTT.